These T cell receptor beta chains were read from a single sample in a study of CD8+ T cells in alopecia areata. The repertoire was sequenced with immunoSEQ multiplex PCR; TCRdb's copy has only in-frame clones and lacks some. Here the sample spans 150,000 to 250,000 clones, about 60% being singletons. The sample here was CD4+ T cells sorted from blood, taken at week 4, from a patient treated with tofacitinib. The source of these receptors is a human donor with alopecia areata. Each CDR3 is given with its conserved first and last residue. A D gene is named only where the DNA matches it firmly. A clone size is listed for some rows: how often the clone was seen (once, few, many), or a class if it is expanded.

DNA: TGTGCCTGGTCGGCAGTCTACTATGGCTACACCTTC
CDR3: CAWSAVYYGYTF
size: -
J: TRBJ1-2
V: TRBV30
D: -

DNA: TGTGCCCGGCGGAACACCGGGGAGCTGTTTTTT
CDR3: CARRNTGELFF
size: -
J: TRBJ2-2
V: TRBV6-1
D: -

DNA: TGTGCCATCCACAGGGGGTATTCAGATACGCAGTATTTT
CDR3: CAIHRGYSDTQYF
size: -
J: TRBJ2-3
V: TRBV2
D: TRBD1

DNA: TGTGCTAGCAGCCCCCGGACCGGGGAGCTGTTTTTT
CDR3: CASSPRTGELFF
size: -
J: TRBJ2-2
V: TRBV7-7
D: -

DNA: TGTGCCAGCAGTGAAGATGGCTCTCTGGGGTGGGAGACCCAGTACTTC
CDR3: CASSEDGSLGWETQYF
size: -
J: TRBJ2-5
V: TRBV6-1
D: -

DNA: TGTGCCAGCAGCTTGTCTAGGGAGAACACCGGGGAGCTGTTTTTT
CDR3: CASSLSRENTGELFF
size: -
J: TRBJ2-2
V: TRBV5-6
D: -

DNA: TGTGCCAGCAGCCCCCATGGGTGGGCGACGGAGACCCAGTACTTC
CDR3: CASSPHGWATETQYF
size: -
J: TRBJ2-5
V: TRBV4-2
D: -

DNA: TGTGCCAGCAGCTCGGGACAGGGGGCGATGACTGAAGCTTTCTTT
CDR3: CASSSGQGAMTEAFF
size: few
J: TRBJ1-1
V: TRBV7-9
D: TRBD1

DNA: TGTGCCAGCAGTTTGGGGTTCGGGGTAAAGTACTTC
CDR3: CASSLGFGVKYF
size: -
J: TRBJ2-7
V: TRBV27
D: -

DNA: TGCAGTGCTAGATACCAAGAGACCCAGTACTTC
CDR3: CSARYQETQYF
size: -
J: TRBJ2-5
V: TRBV20-1
D: -

DNA: TGTGCCTGGAGTGTAAGGCGGCTTAACACTGAAGCTTTCTTT
CDR3: CAWSVRRLNTEAFF
size: -
J: TRBJ1-1
V: TRBV30
D: -

DNA: TGTGCCAGCGCTAATCAGCCCCAGCATTTT
CDR3: CASANQPQHF
size: -
J: TRBJ1-5
V: TRBV19
D: -